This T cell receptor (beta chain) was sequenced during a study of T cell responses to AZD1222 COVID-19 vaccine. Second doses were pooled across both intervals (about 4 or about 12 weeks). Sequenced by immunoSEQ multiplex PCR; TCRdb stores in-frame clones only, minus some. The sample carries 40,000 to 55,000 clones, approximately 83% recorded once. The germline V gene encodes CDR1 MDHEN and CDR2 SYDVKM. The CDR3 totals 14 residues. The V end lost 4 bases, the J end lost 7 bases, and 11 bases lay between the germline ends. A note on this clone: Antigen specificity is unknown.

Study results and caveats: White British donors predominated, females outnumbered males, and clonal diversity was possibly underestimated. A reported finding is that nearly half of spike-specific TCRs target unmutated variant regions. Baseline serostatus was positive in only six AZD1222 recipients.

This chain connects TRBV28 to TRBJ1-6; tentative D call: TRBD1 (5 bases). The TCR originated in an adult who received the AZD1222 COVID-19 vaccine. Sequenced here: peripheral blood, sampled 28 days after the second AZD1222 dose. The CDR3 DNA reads TGTGCCAGCAGTTCCGCCGGGGCCAATTCACCCCTCCACTTT. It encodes CASSSAGANSPLHF.